This T cell receptor beta chain was retrieved from a study of T cell repertoires in cytomegalovirus infection. Study-wide background: In public TCR beta signatures, there were indications of both CMV infection and matching HLA type.

TCRdb redid the calling of the reads with MiXCR, one entry per CDR3 protein. Of about 180,000 distinct CDR3 sequences in the sample, approximately 14% are singletons; the top ten hold about a quarter. Worth noting for this clonotype: This may come from a read error, since a much larger clone is one base off.

The source is a human donor in good health (CMV status not recorded). Some clones in this sample may be carry-over from other donors' samples. The sequenced sample was PBMCs.

The CDR3 spells CASSTERGREQYF. CDR3 in DNA: TGTGCCAGCAGTACGGAGAGAGGACGAGAGCAGTACTTC. The V and J genes are TRBV2 and TRBJ2-7; D unclear. The CDR3 runs 13 residues. The germline gives CDR1 SNHLY, CDR2 FYNNEI. Trimming removed 5 bases at V and 7 bases at J, with 15 bases between.